One sample yielded the 2 T cell receptor beta chains listed below, sequenced in a study of blood T cells in healthy people across ages. Through a sample-barcoded 5' primer and a J-beta primer mix, a second PCR was run for roughly 6 to 12 cycles. From the 5' RACE reads, TCRdb called clonotypes with MiXCR, one entry per CDR3 protein. The repertoire holds some 1.6 million distinct CDR3 sequences, with roughly a third as singletons. Sequencing was done on a sample of blood. The receptors come from a woman between 25 and 40 years old in good health.

Turning to this clonotype: One junction end does not reproduce the germline sequence, and a read error may be involved. The chain carries TRBV13 and TRBJ2-7, with 10 bases aligning to TRBD1. CDR3 length: 14 amino acids. Germline V gene lookup returns CDR1 PRHDT and CDR2 FYEKMQ (reference sequence). The CDR3 loop reads CASRRWDRGYKQYF. The CDR3 DNA is TGTGCCAGCAGGCGATGGGACAGGGGCTACAAGCAGTACTTC.

J is TRBJ2-3 and V is TRBV12-3 or TRBV12-4; 13 bases agree with TRBD2. V shed 4 bases, J shed 1 base, and the junction held 5 bases outside the gene matches. The CDR3 has 17 amino acids. The CDR3 loop reads CASSSGLAGVCTDTQYF. CDR3 DNA: TGTGCCAGCAGTTCCGGACTAGCGGGGGTGTGCACAGATACGCAGTATTTT.